The 10 T cell receptor beta chains given below trace back to one sample, sequenced in a study of blood T cell repertoires in COVID-19. TCRdb's copy holds only in-frame clones and misses some; the assay was immunoSEQ multiplex PCR. This table holds over 150,000 clones, about 83% found once. Sample: peripheral blood. The source is a woman in her 70s who had recovered from COVID-19.

The rearrangement uses TRBV10-3 and TRBJ1-3; D is unresolved. The V gene lost 7 bases and the J gene lost 2 bases, with 9 bases spanning the gap. Germline V gene sequence: CDR1 ENHRY, CDR2 SYGVKD. The length of the CDR3 is 13 residues. The CDR3, as DNA: TGTGCCATCACGTCGGTTACTGGAAACACCATATATTTT. This codes for CAITSVTGNTIYF.

The J gene is TRBJ2-7, the V gene TRBV5-4, with D perhaps TRBD2 (7 bases). This CDR3 has 13 amino acids. CDR1 is SGHNT and CDR2 is YYREEE in the germline V gene (reference sequence). V lost 6 bases and J lost 7, with 17 bases in between. The CDR3 DNA reads as TGTGCCAGCACCCCCCAGGGGAGGGGGGAGCAGTACTTC. It is translated as CASTPQGRGEQYF.

V is TRBV19 and J is TRBJ1-1; TRBD1 is a possible D gene (5 bases). The CDR3 consists of 13 residues. CDR1 and CDR2 (germline): LNHDA, SQIVND (reference sequence). V lost 6 bases and J 6 bases, leaving 14 bases between the germline ends. For the CDR3, the DNA is TGTGCCAGTAGCCCAGGGAGGGTCGCTGAAGCTTTCTTT. It is translated as CASSPGRVAEAFF.

The chain combines TRBV18 with TRBJ2-7; D is uncertain. CDR3 size: 16 residues. Trimming pared 1 base from V and 7 bases from J, leaving 20 bases between. Looked up from germline, CDR1 is KGHSH and CDR2 is LQKENI. Here the CDR3 reads CASSPRRPTWAVEQYF. The CDR3 nucleotides read TGTGCCAGCTCACCACGCCGGCCCACTTGGGCTGTAGAGCAGTACTTC.

The count of this clone is one. The same CDR3 can be traced to other DNA sequences in this sample. The V gene is TRBV11-3, the J gene TRBJ2-3; no reliable D call. CDR3 size: 12 residues. V was trimmed by 0 bases and J by 5 bases, leaving 3 bases between them. The germline V gene has CDR1 SGHNT and CDR2 YENEEA. CDR3 sequence (DNA): TGTGCCAGCAGCTTAGATAGAGATACGCAGTATTTT. Its protein product is CASSLDRDTQYF.

This chain connects TRBV30 to TRBJ2-2, with D perhaps matching TRBD2 (7 bases). Trimming left V 3 bases short and J 4 bases short, with 12 bases between. CDR1 is GTSNPN, CDR2 SVGIG, per germline (reference sequence). The CDR3 length is 14 residues. CDR3 region: CAWRRGLSTGELFF. The CDR3 DNA reads as TGTGCCTGGAGGCGGGGGCTTTCCACCGGGGAGCTGTTTTTT.

The CDR3 loop is CARNAGGVRGYTF. CDR3 DNA: TGTGCCCGTAACGCAGGGGGCGTTCGTGGCTACACCTTC. V usage is TRBV30 and J usage is TRBJ1-2, with 8 bases identical to TRBD1. The CDR3 sequence is 13 residues long. CDR1 and CDR2 (germline): GTSNPN, SVGIG (reference sequence). Unmatched junction bases numbered 12, after V lost 8 bases and J lost 7 bases.

The chain recombines TRBV15 with TRBJ2-7; perhaps TRBD1 as D (5 bases). The CDR3 covers 14 residues. V shed 1 base and J shed 0 bases, with 7 bases lying between them. Germline V gene lookup returns CDR1 LNHNV and CDR2 YYDKDF (reference sequence). The CDR3 here is CATSRGGDSYEQYF. The CDR3 nucleotides read TGTGCCACCAGCAGAGGGGGCGACTCCTACGAGCAGTACTTC.

This chain uses TRBV11-3 with TRBJ2-5, with TRBD2 matching 8 bases. Germline values: CDR1 SGHNT, CDR2 YENEEA. The CDR3 sequence is 16 residues long. J lost 5 bases, V lost 1 base, and 9 bases had no gene match. This chain's CDR3 is CASSLGIAGRGETQYF. The CDR3 nucleotides read TGTGCCAGCAGCTTAGGGATAGCGGGGCGCGGGGAGACCCAGTACTTC.

CDR3 region: CASSPTVGGGEAFF. Here the CDR3 DNA reads TGTGCCAGCTCACCTACGGTTGGGGGCGGTGAAGCTTTCTTT. The rearrangement links TRBV18 to TRBJ1-1; D might be TRBD1 (6 bases). V lost 3 bases and J lost 7, with 15 bases in between. The germline gives CDR1 KGHSH, CDR2 LQKENI. CDR3 length: 14 amino acids.